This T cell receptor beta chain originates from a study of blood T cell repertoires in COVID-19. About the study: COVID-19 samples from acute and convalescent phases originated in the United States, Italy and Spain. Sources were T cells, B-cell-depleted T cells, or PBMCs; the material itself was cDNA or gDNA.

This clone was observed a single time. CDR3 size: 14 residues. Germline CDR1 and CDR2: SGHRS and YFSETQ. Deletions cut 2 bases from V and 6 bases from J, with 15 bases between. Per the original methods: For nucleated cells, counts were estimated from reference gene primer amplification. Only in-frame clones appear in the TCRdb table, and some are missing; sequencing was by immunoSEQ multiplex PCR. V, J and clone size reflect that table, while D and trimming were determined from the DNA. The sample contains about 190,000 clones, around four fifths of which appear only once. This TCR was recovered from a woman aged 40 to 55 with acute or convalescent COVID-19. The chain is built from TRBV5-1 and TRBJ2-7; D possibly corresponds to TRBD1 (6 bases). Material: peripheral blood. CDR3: CASSLEFTGIEQYF. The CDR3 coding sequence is TGCGCCAGCAGCTTAGAATTTACAGGGATCGAGCAGTACTTC.